This T cell receptor (beta chain) was recovered during a study of blood T cell repertoires in COVID-19. Study background: Sample material is recorded as cDNA or gDNA derived from T cells, B-cell-depleted T cells, or PBMCs.

Measured with immunoSEQ multiplex PCR; TCRdb has only the in-frame clones, and not every one. The sample lists roughly 76,000 clones; roughly 79% were seen once. Germline V gene sequence: CDR1 SGHVS, CDR2 FQNEAQ. The CDR3 spans 13 residues. V lost 5 bases to trimming and J lost 3 bases, with 10 bases between them. Material for sequencing was peripheral blood. The chain employs TRBV7-8 and TRBJ1-1; a weak D match, TRBD1 (6 bases). The receptor was derived from an older man with acute or convalescent COVID-19. The DNA of the CDR3 is TGTGCCAGCAGCAAACAGGGTGACACTGAAGCTTTCTTT. It yields the protein CASSKQGDTEAFF.